Below, 26 T cell receptor beta chains from the same sample are listed, as sequenced in a study of cytomegalovirus exposure and HLA in healthy donors. PCR was performed using 60 Vbeta and 13 Jbeta primers. Profiled with immunoSEQ multiplex PCR; TCRdb holds only in-frame clones, not every one. Found here are 200,000 or so clones, 82% of them singletons; the top ten hold around 6.3%. The sequenced sample consisted of PBMCs. All receptors come from a woman aged 45-65 years in good health and CMV-seropositive.

The chain recombines TRBV18 with TRBJ2-5, with D possibly TRBD1 on 5 matching bases. V was clipped by 0 bases and J by 5 bases, with 10 bases between them. The CDR3 length is 14 residues. In germline, CDR1 is KGHSH, CDR2 LQKENI. CDR3 bases: TGTGCCAGCTCACCACCATCGACAGCCGAGACCCAGTACTTC. Translating it yields CASSPPSTAETQYF.

The chain couples TRBV14 to TRBJ2-2, with TRBD2 matching over 13 bases. This CDR3 has 15 residues. Germline trimming cut 4 bases from V and 8 bases from J; bases unmatched to any gene: 4. Germline loops: CDR1 SGHDN, CDR2 FVKESK. The CDR3 DNA reads as TGTGCCAGCAGCCCGAGACTAGCGGGAGGTGGGGAGCTGTTTTTT. Translating gives CASSPRLAGGGELFF.

The CDR3 here is CAISESERAGGEQYF. The DNA for the CDR3 is TGTGCCATCAGTGAGTCGGAGAGGGCCGGAGGGGAGCAGTACTTC. V is TRBV10-3 and J is TRBJ2-7, with D maybe TRBD2 (6 bases). The germline V gene encodes CDR1 ENHRY and CDR2 SYGVKD. This CDR3 is built from 15 residues. The V end was cut by 0 bases, the J end by 7 bases, with 16 bases between.

This clone occurred once. The J gene is TRBJ2-5, the V gene TRBV5-4; possible D gene TRBD2, 6 bases. In germline, CDR1 is SGHNT, CDR2 YYREEE (reference sequence). V lost 2 bases to trimming and J lost 7 bases, with 12 bases between them. The CDR3 is 13 residues long. The CDR3 bases are TGTGCCAGCAGCTTTGGTGAGGAGGGGACCCAGTACTTC. Translating gives CASSFGEEGTQYF.

This clone was found a few times. The chain carries TRBV29-1 and TRBJ2-7; 10 bases line up with TRBD2. The length of the CDR3 is 12 residues. Germline CDR1 SQVTM, CDR2 ANQGSEA. V shed 3 bases, J shed 7 bases, and the junction held 3 bases outside the gene matches. In nucleotides, the CDR3 is TGCAGCGTTGAGCTAGCGGGAGATGAGCAGTACTTC. This encodes CSVELAGDEQYF.

A few counts support this clone. The chain recombines TRBV4-3 with TRBJ1-1, with 9 positions matching TRBD1. Germline loops: CDR1 LGHNA, CDR2 YSLEER. This CDR3 has 18 amino acids. Germline trimming cut 0 bases from V and 7 bases from J; bases unmatched to any gene: 15. The CDR3 spells CASSQDDPLNRGRVEAFF. The CDR3, as DNA: TGCGCCAGCAGCCAAGATGACCCCCTCAACAGGGGGCGGGTTGAAGCTTTCTTT.

This chain connects TRBV19 to TRBJ2-3; TRBD1 matches at 10 bases. The V segment lost 4 bases and the J segment 5 bases; nucleotides outside the gene matches: 9. The CDR3 has 16 residues. Germline lookup yields CDR1 LNHDA and CDR2 SQIVND (reference sequence). The CDR3 region is CASSNLGTGEGDTQYF. CDR3 sequence (DNA): TGTGCCAGTAGTAACCTCGGGACAGGGGAGGGAGATACGCAGTATTTT.

This clone was counted only a few times. The chain joins TRBV6-6 to TRBJ1-2, with D tentatively TRBD1 (6 bases). Trimming pared 2 bases from V and 8 bases from J, leaving 12 bases between. CDR3 size: 13 residues. CDR1 is MNHNY and CDR2 is SVGAGI in the germline V gene (reference sequence). CDR3 region: CASSYGGGGGYTF. CDR3 sequence (DNA): TGTGCCAGCAGTTACGGGGGCGGAGGAGGCTACACCTTC.

This chain uses TRBV15 with TRBJ1-2; D not certain. This CDR3 comprises 16 residues. Germline lookup yields CDR1 LNHNV and CDR2 YYDKDF (reference sequence). The V and J ends lost 0 bases and 4 bases respectively, with 15 bases between them. CDR3 DNA: TGTGCCACCAGCAGAGATTTAGTGGGCGCCGTCTATGGCTACACCTTC. This sequence encodes CATSRDLVGAVYGYTF. Combining the CDR3 with reference TRBV15 and TRBJ1-2 gives the whole variable domain DAMVIQNPRYQVTQFGKPVTLSCSQTLNHNVMYWYQQKSSQAPKLLFHYYDKDFNNEADTPDNFQSRRPNTSFCFLDIRSPGLGDTAMYLCATSRDLVGAVYGYTFGSGTRLTVV.

This sequence joins TRBV11-2 and TRBJ1-2; D uncertain. This CDR3 is built from 15 residues. V gave up 5 bases and J gave up 2 bases, with 15 bases separating them. CDR1 and CDR2 (germline): SGHAT, FQNNGV. In nucleotides, the CDR3 is TGTGCCAGCAGCCGCCTTGTGCGCCCCAACTATGGCTACACCTTC. Translated: CASSRLVRPNYGYTF.

The CDR3 sequence is CATSRDPDGAYGYTF. The CDR3 bases are TGTGCCACCAGCAGAGATCCGGATGGAGCCTATGGCTACACCTTC. The chain has TRBV15 and TRBJ1-2, with D hard to call. The germline CDR1 and CDR2 sequences are LNHNV and YYDKDF (reference sequence). Trimming pared 0 bases from V and 4 bases from J, leaving 12 bases between. This CDR3 has 15 amino acids.

V usage is TRBV6-6 and J usage is TRBJ2-2, with a tentative D call TRBD1 (5 bases). V was cut by 0 bases and J by 1 base, with 6 bases left in between. The V gene's germline CDR1 is MNHNY and CDR2 SVGAGI (reference sequence). This CDR3 contains 15 residues. In nucleotides, the CDR3 is TGTGCCAGCAGTTACTCGGACAAGAACACCGGGGAGCTGTTTTTT. This gives the protein CASSYSDKNTGELFF.

Only a few counts were recorded for this clone. The chain employs TRBV6-1 and TRBJ1-5, with 8 bases matching TRBD1. Germline assignment: CDR1 MNHNS and CDR2 SASEGT. This CDR3 region has 15 residues. Trimming took 2 bases from V and 2 from J; bases not matched to a gene: 2. The DNA of the CDR3 is TGTGCCAGCAGTGAACAGGGACAGGGCAATCAGCCCCAGCATTTT. Residues: CASSEQGQGNQPQHF.

This sequence joins TRBV6-5 and TRBJ1-2; a possible D gene is TRBD1 (6 bases). Germline assignment: CDR1 MNHEY and CDR2 SVGAGI. V gave up 2 bases and J gave up 5 bases, with 12 bases separating them. The CDR3 consists of 14 residues. CDR3 protein: CASSYRPGDYGYTF. The CDR3 DNA is TGTGCCAGCAGTTACCGACCAGGGGATTATGGCTACACCTTC.

The chain is built from TRBV4-1 and TRBJ2-3, with D possibly being TRBD1 (5 bases). Germline CDR1 is MGHRA and CDR2 is YSYEKL. Trimming pared 4 bases from V and 0 bases from J, leaving 14 bases between. This CDR3 has 16 amino acids. The chain's CDR3 is CASSRSGSGSTDTQYF. The CDR3 coding sequence is TGCGCCAGCAGCCGTAGTGGGTCAGGGAGCACAGATACGCAGTATTTT.

The table lists this clone with a few counts. This chain connects TRBV12-5 to TRBJ2-2; 10 bases fit TRBD2. This CDR3 is built from 16 residues. Trimming cost V 3 bases and J 8 bases; bases outside gene matches: 9. The V gene's germline CDR1 is LGHNT and CDR2 FRNRAP. This CDR3 reads CASGLYLAGVVGELFF. In nucleotides, the CDR3 is TGTGCTAGTGGTTTATACCTAGCGGGAGTGGTGGGGGAGCTGTTTTTT.

The genes are TRBV4-2 and TRBJ1-3; D remains ambiguous. Deletions cut 0 bases from V and 0 bases from J, with 6 bases between. The germline V gene has CDR1 LGHNA and CDR2 YNFKEQ. The CDR3 has 15 amino acids. CDR3 protein: CASSQDWSSGNTIYF. As DNA, the CDR3 is TGTGCCAGCAGCCAAGATTGGAGCTCTGGAAACACCATATATTTT.

This clone has more than one count but fewer than ten. The gene calls are TRBV19 and TRBJ1-2; 10 bases line up with TRBD1. Germline trimming cut 7 bases from V and 8 bases from J; bases unmatched to any gene: 4. Germline V gene sequence: CDR1 LNHDA, CDR2 SQIVND (reference sequence). This CDR3 spans 12 amino acids. CDR3 sequence: CASTDRGQGYTF. The CDR3 coding sequence is TGTGCCAGTACCGACAGGGGGCAGGGCTACACCTTC. Variable domain in full (rest from reference TRBV19 and TRBJ1-2): DGGITQSPKYLFRKEGQNVTLSCEQNLNHDAMYWYRQDPGQGLRLIYYSQIVNDFQKGDIAEGYSVSREKKESFPLTVTSAQKNPTAFYLCASTDRGQGYTFGSGTRLTVV.

The V and J genes are TRBV10-3 and TRBJ2-3; 13 bases line up with TRBD2. CDR1 ENHRY and CDR2 SYGVKD come from the germline V gene. The CDR3 extends over 18 amino acids. V lost 7 bases, J lost 0 bases, and 10 bases stayed unmatched. CDR3 in DNA: TGTGCCATCACCTGGGGGACTAGCGGGGAACCTAGCACAGATACGCAGTATTTT. It is translated as CAITWGTSGEPSTDTQYF.

This chain links TRBV30 with TRBJ2-3, with 9 positions matching TRBD2. This CDR3 is 15 amino acids long. V was clipped by 2 bases and J by 2 bases; unmatched bases: 5. CDR1 and CDR2 (germline): GTSNPN, SVGIG (reference sequence). The CDR3 region is CAWSKGLAVTDTQYF. In nucleotides, the CDR3 is TGTGCCTGGAGTAAGGGACTAGCAGTCACAGATACGCAGTATTTT.

The rearrangement uses TRBV2 and TRBJ2-7; 8 positions agree with TRBD2. Germline lookup yields CDR1 SNHLY and CDR2 FYNNEI. Losses at the gene ends were 5 bases for V and 2 bases for J; bases not matched to a gene: 5. The CDR3 runs 14 residues. CDR3 region: CASSPRTSTYEQYF. The CDR3, as DNA: TGTGCCAGCAGTCCCCGGACTAGCACCTACGAGCAGTACTTC. The whole variable domain, filled in from reference TRBV2 and TRBJ2-7, reads EPEVTQTPSHQVTQMGQEVILRCVPISNHLYFYWYRQILGQKVEFLVSFYNNEISEKSEIFDDQFSVERPDGSNFTLKIRSTKLEDSAMYFCASSPRTSTYEQYFGPGTRLTVT.

This clone was counted only a few times. The chain combines TRBV7-2 with TRBJ2-7, with TRBD2 matching over 9 bases. V was clipped by 3 bases and J by 0 bases; unmatched bases: 0. The V gene's germline CDR1 is SGHTA and CDR2 FQGNSA. This CDR3 is built from 14 residues. The CDR3 loop reads CASSFSGSSYEQYF. CDR3 DNA sequence: TGTGCCAGCAGCTTTAGCGGGAGCTCCTACGAGCAGTACTTC.

The chain has TRBV9 and TRBJ2-7, with 8 bases identical to TRBD2. The CDR3 loop spans 15 amino acids. V was clipped by 0 bases and J by 4 bases; unmatched bases: 6. Germline V CDR1 and CDR2: SGDLS, YYNGEE. The CDR3 nucleotides read TGTGCCAGCAGCGTAGGTACGGGAGGGGGGTACGAGCAGTACTTC. Protein product: CASSVGTGGGYEQYF.

The sample holds one count of this clone. V is TRBV5-1 and J is TRBJ2-2; D remains unclear. The CDR3 covers 14 residues. CDR1 is SGHRS and CDR2 is YFSETQ in the germline V gene. The V and J ends lost 3 bases and 0 bases respectively, with 6 bases between them. The CDR3 loop reads CASSSLPNTGELFF. CDR3 nucleotide sequence: TGCGCCAGCAGCTCCCTTCCGAACACCGGGGAGCTGTTTTTT.

This clone was detected only once. The chain joins TRBV2 to TRBJ2-2; D is unresolved. Between the trimmed V and J ends, which lost 2 bases and 6 bases, there was a span of 13 bases. The CDR3 covers 15 residues. Germline V gene data show CDR1 as SNHLY and CDR2 as FYNNEI. The CDR3 loop reads CASSELASSSGELFF. The CDR3 region has the DNA TGTGCCAGCAGTGAATTGGCCTCAAGTTCCGGGGAGCTGTTTTTT.

The chain links TRBV5-4 to TRBJ2-7; possibly TRBD2 for D (5 bases). CDR3 length: 13 amino acids. Germline values: CDR1 SGHNT, CDR2 YYREEE (reference sequence). Trimming took 0 bases from V and 4 from J, leaving 8 bases between them. The CDR3 here is CASSLDPGYEQYF. The CDR3 coding sequence is TGTGCCAGCAGCTTGGATCCGGGATACGAGCAGTACTTC.